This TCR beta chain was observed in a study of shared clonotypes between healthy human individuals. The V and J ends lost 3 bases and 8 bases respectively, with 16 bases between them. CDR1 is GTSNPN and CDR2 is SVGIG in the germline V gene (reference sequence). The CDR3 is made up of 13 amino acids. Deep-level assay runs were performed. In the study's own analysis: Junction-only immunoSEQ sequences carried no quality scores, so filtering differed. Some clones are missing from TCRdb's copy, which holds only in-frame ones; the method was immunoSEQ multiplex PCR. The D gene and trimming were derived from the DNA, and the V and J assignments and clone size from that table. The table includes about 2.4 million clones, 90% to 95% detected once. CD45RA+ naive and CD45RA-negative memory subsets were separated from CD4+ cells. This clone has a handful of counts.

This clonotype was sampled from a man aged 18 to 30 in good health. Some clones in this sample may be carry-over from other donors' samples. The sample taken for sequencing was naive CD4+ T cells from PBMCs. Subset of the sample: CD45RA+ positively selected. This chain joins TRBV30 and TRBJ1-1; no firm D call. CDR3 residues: CAWRNPGGAEAFF. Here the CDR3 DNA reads TGTGCCTGGAGAAATCCCGGTGGAGCCGAAGCTTTCTTT.